The sequence of this TCR beta chain was determined in a study of blood T cell repertoires in COVID-19. The data were produced by immunoSEQ multiplex PCR, yet TCRdb's version contains in-frame clones alone and is incomplete. The table has tens of thousands of clones, about four fifths seen once. Germline lookup yields CDR1 MGHRA and CDR2 YSYEKL. J lost 1 base, V lost 1 base, and 4 bases had no gene match. This CDR3 has 16 residues. Material: peripheral blood. The sequence was collected from a human donor in a cohort sampled during active COVID-19. The chain recombines TRBV4-1 with TRBJ2-1, with TRBD2 identical over 7 bases. CDR3 sequence: CASSQGLAVSYNEQFF. The CDR3, as DNA: TGCGCCAGCAGCCAAGGTCTAGCGGTTTCCTACAATGAGCAGTTCTTC.